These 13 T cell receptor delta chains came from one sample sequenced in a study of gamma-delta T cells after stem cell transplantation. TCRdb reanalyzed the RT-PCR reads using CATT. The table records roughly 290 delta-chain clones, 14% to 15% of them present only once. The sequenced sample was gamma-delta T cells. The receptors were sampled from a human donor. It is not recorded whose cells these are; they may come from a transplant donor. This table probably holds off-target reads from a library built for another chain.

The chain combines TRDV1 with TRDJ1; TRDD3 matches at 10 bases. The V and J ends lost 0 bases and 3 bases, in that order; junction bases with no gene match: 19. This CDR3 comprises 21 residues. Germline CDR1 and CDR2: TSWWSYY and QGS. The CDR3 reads CALGELTALDYWGIPPDKLIF. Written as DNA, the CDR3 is TGTGCTCTTGGGGAACTAACGGCGCTCGATTACTGGGGGATCCCCCCCGATAAACTCATCTTT.

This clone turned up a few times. The CDR3 reads CACDKMGAGDTVTAQLFF. The CDR3, as DNA: TGTGCCTGTGACAAAATGGGTGCTGGGGATACGGTGACAGCACAACTCTTCTTT. This chain uses TRDV2 with TRDJ2; 9 bases match TRDD3. Germline CDR1 GEAIGNYY, CDR2 EKD. V shed 2 bases and J 3 bases; nucleotides not matched to a gene: 12. This CDR3 is built from 18 residues.

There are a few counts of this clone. The CDR3 protein is CACEGMPGGSTDKLIF. For the CDR3, the DNA is TGTGCCTGTGAGGGGATGCCTGGGGGCTCCACCGATAAACTCATCTTT. J is TRDJ1 and V is TRDV2; 7 bases align to TRDD3. The CDR3 spans 16 residues. Germline-derived CDR1 and CDR2 are GEAIGNYY and EKD. V lost 4 bases to trimming and J lost 1 base; unmatched junction nucleotides: 11.

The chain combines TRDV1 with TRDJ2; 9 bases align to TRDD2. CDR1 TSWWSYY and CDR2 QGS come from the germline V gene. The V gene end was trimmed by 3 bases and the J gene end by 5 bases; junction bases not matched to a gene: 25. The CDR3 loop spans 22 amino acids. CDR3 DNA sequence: TGTGCTCTTGGGGACCCCGGCCCCTTCCTACCCTGGGGGCCCAATTTTACAGCACAACTCTTCTTT. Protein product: CALGDPGPFLPWGPNFTAQLFF.

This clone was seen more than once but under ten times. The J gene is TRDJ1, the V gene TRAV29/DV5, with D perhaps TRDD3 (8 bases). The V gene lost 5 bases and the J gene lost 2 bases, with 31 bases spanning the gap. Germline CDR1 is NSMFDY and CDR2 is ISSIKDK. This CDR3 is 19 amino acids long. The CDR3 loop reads CAAAPSLGDAPHLTDKLIF. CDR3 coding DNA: TGTGCAGCTGCGCCTTCCTTGGGGGATGCGCCCCACCTGACCGATAAACTCATCTTT.

CDR3 DNA sequence: TGTGCCTGTGACGGACTTTCTGGGTTAGTGGGTGGGTACACCGATAAACTCATCTTT. It specifies CACDGLSGLVGGYTDKLIF. The J gene is TRDJ1, the V gene TRDV2; D may be TRDD3 (5 bases). Germline loops: CDR1 GEAIGNYY, CDR2 EKD. V shed 3 bases and J shed 0 bases, with 25 bases lying between them. There are 19 residues in the CDR3.

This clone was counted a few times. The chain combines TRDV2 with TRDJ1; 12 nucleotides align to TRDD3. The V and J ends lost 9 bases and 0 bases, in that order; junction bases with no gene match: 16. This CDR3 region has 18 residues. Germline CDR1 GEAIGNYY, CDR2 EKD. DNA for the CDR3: TGTGCCCGTGTATCCCCCTGGGGGATACGCGAGTACACCGATAAACTCATCTTT. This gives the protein CARVSPWGIREYTDKLIF.

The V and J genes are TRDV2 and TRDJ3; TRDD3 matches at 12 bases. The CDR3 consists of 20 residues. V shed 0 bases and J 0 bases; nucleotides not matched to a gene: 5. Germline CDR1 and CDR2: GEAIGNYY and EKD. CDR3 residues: CACDTVLGDTLSWDTRQMFF. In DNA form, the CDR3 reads TGTGCCTGTGACACCGTACTGGGGGATACCCTCTCCTGGGACACCCGACAGATGTTTTTC.

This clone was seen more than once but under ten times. In nucleotides, the CDR3 is TGTGCCTGTGACACCATACTGGGGGCCGATAAACTCATCTTT. The encoded protein is CACDTILGADKLIF. The chain joins TRDV2 to TRDJ1, with 8 nucleotides matching TRDD3. CDR3 size: 14 residues. CDR1 is GEAIGNYY, CDR2 EKD, per germline. The trim removed 0 bases at V and 3 bases at J, leaving 2 bases unmatched.

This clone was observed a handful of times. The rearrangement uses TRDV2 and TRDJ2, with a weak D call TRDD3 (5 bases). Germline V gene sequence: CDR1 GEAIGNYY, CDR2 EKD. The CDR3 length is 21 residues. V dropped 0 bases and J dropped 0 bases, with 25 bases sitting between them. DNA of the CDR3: TGTGCCTGTGACACCATCAACTCGTCCCCGGGGGCTGAAGCTTTGACAGCACAACTCTTCTTT. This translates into CACDTINSSPGAEALTAQLFF.

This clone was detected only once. The CDR3 spells CACDGPLGKNTDKLIF. The CDR3 DNA follows: TGTGCCTGTGACGGCCCACTGGGAAAAAACACCGATAAACTCATCTTT. The chain recombines TRDV2 with TRDJ1; D possibly corresponds to TRDD3 (6 bases). V was clipped by 3 bases and J by 0 bases, with 16 bases between them. Germline V gives CDR1 GEAIGNYY, CDR2 EKD. This CDR3 has 16 amino acids.

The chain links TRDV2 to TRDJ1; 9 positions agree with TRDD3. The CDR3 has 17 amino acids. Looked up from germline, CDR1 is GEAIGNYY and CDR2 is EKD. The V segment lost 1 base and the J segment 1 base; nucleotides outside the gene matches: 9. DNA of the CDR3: TGTGCCTGTGACACTATCTTACTGGGGGACCTCACCGATAAACTCATCTTT. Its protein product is CACDTILLGDLTDKLIF.

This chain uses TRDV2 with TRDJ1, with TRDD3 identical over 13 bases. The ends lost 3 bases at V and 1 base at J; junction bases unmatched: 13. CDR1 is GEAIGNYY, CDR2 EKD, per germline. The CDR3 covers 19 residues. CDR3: CACDPLLGDTRGGTDKLIF. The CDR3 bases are TGTGCCTGTGACCCTTTACTGGGGGATACGCGAGGGGGCACCGATAAACTCATCTTT.